A selection of T cell receptor beta chains follows, all from one sample in a study of shared clonotypes between healthy human individuals. Profiled with immunoSEQ multiplex PCR; TCRdb holds only in-frame clones, not every one. The profile shows about 470,000 clones, around 79% of them singletons. Sequenced input: PBMCs. These receptors originate from a woman aged 35 to 49 in good health. Some clones in this sample may be carry-over from other donors' samples. The CDR3 runs from the conserved cysteine through the conserved F or W. D genes are given only for firm matches. Expanded clones are given a class, and other clones once, few, many or no size at all.

V	D	size	J	CDR3	DNA
TRBV18	TRBD1	-	TRBJ1-2	CASSTTTRGLSEGYTF	TGTGCCAGCTCAACTACGACCAGGGGGCTCTCCGAAGGCTACACCTTC
TRBV2	-	-	TRBJ1-1	CASSEWGGRNTEAFF	TGTGCCAGCAGTGAATGGGGAGGCAGGAACACTGAAGCTTTCTTT
TRBV10-3	-	-	TRBJ2-7	CAISEGWSEKYEQYF	TGTGCCATCAGTGAGGGGTGGTCGGAAAAATACGAGCAGTACTTC
TRBV7-9	-	-	TRBJ2-7	CASSPAGQPYEQYF	TGTGCCAGCAGTCCAGCGGGACAGCCCTACGAGCAGTACTTC
TRBV19	-	-	TRBJ2-5	CASTTPRENGQETQYF	TGTGCCAGTACCACGCCAAGGGAGAATGGGCAAGAGACCCAGTACTTC
TRBV6-5	TRBD1	-	TRBJ1-1	CASSYDGTGGAEAFF	TGTGCCAGCAGTTACGATGGGACAGGAGGAGCTGAAGCTTTCTTT
TRBV2	TRBD2	-	TRBJ2-7	CASLGGGLSSYEQYF	TGTGCCAGCCTTGGGGGAGGGCTAAGCTCCTACGAGCAGTACTTC
TRBV5-8	-	-	TRBJ1-4	CASSLRGFSDEKLFF	TGTGCCAGCAGCTTGCGGGGGTTCTCGGATGAAAAACTGTTTTTT
TRBV15	-	-	TRBJ1-2	CATSRAHRYGYTF	TGTGCCACCAGCAGGGCCCACAGATATGGCTACACCTTC
TRBV11-3	TRBD2	-	TRBJ2-5	CASSSGLAGIQTQYF	TGTGCCAGCAGCTCGGGACTAGCGGGAATTCAGACCCAGTACTTC
TRBV7-8	-	-	TRBJ2-3	CASSPGGVTDTQYF	TGTGCCAGCAGCCCCGGCGGTGTCACAGATACGCAGTATTTT
TRBV10-3	-	-	TRBJ1-1	CAITPGTNTEAFF	TGTGCCATCACGCCAGGGACGAACACTGAAGCTTTCTTT
TRBV28	-	-	TRBJ2-2	CASSWNRNTGELFF	TGTGCCAGCAGTTGGAACAGGAACACCGGGGAGCTGTTTTTT
TRBV28	-	-	TRBJ2-7	CASFGRDGGIYEQYF	TGTGCCAGCTTTGGCCGGGACGGCGGGATTTACGAGCAGTACTTC
TRBV5-8	TRBD1	-	TRBJ2-7	CASSLGQGAAYEQYF	TGTGCCAGCAGCTTGGGACAGGGGGCCGCCTACGAGCAGTACTTC
TRBV7-2	-	few	TRBJ2-2	CASSPRGGLNTGELFF	TGTGCCAGCAGCCCCAGAGGGGGACTAAACACCGGGGAGCTGTTTTTT
TRBV5-1	-	-	TRBJ2-1	CASSLEAGSGNLEQFF	TGCGCCAGCAGCTTGGAGGCGGGGTCGGGTAATTTGGAGCAGTTCTTC
TRBV7-8	TRBD1	-	TRBJ2-3	CASSARSGTGADTQYF	TGTGCCAGCAGCGCAAGATCCGGGACAGGGGCAGATACGCAGTATTTT
TRBV7-8	-	-	TRBJ2-7	CASSRRWGEGEQYF	TGTGCCAGCAGCCGCAGGTGGGGTGAGGGCGAGCAGTACTTC
TRBV5-1	TRBD2	-	TRBJ2-5	CASRTGLAGGRTFQETQYF	TGCGCCAGCAGAACGGGACTAGCGGGAGGGAGGACCTTCCAAGAGACCCAGTACTTC